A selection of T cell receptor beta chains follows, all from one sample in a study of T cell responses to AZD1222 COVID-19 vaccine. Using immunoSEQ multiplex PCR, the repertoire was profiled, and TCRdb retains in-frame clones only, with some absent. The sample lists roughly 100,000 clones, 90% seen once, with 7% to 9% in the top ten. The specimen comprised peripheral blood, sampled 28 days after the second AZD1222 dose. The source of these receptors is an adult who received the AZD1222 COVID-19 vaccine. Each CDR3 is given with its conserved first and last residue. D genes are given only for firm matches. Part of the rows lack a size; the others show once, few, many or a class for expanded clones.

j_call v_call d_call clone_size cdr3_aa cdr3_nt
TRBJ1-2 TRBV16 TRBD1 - CASSLRDSRRDGYTF TGTGCCAGCAGCCTTCGGGACAGCCGACGGGATGGCTACACCTTC
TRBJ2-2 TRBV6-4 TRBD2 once CASSPLAGGPVGELFF TGTGCCAGCAGTCCCCTAGCGGGGGGGCCGGTCGGGGAGCTGTTTTTT
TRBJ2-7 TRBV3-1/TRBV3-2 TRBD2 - CASSRTTSGGSSYEQYF TGTGCCAGCAGCCGGACGACTAGCGGGGGGTCCTCCTACGAGCAGTACTTC
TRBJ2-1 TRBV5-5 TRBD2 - CASSWRGGLAVDNEQFF TGTGCCAGCAGCTGGAGGGGGGGACTAGCGGTGGACAATGAGCAGTTCTTC
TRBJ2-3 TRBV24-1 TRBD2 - CATSDLGGGTDTQYF TGTGCCACCAGTGATTTGGGGGGGGGCACAGATACGCAGTATTTT
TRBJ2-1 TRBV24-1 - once CATSDAGLALGEQFF TGTGCCACCAGTGATGCCGGCCTAGCTCTCGGTGAGCAGTTCTTC
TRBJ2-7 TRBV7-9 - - CASSPGGPRLAHEQYF TGTGCCAGCAGCCCCGGGGGACCCCGCCTAGCACACGAGCAGTACTTC
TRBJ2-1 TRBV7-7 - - CASSLAGPDRVSYNEQFF TGTGCTAGCAGCTTAGCGGGCCCCGACAGGGTCTCCTACAATGAGCAGTTCTTC
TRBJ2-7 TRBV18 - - CASRDSYEQYF TGTGCCAGCCGCGACAGCTACGAGCAGTACTTC
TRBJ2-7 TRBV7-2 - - CASSPTGPRGSAYEQYF TGTGCCAGCAGCCCTACCGGACCGAGGGGCTCCGCCTACGAGCAGTACTTC
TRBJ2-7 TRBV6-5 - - CASSYQSGTYEQYF TGTGCCAGCAGTTACCAGTCAGGTACTTACGAGCAGTACTTC
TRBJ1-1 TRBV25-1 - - CASSEFAGKNTEAFF TGTGCCAGCAGTGAATTTGCAGGGAAGAACACTGAAGCTTTCTTT
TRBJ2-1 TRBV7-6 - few CASSLAGRWGYNEQFF TGTGCCAGCAGCTTAGCGGGACGGTGGGGATACAATGAGCAGTTCTTC
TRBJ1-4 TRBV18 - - CASSPGNPLEKLFF TGTGCCAGCTCACCGGGCAATCCGCTTGAAAAACTGTTTTTT
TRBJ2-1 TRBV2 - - CASTSQGLSYNEQFF TGTGCCAGCACATCCCAGGGTCTCTCCTACAATGAGCAGTTCTTC
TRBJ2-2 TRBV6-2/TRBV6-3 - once CASSLGQNTGELFF TGTGCCAGCAGTTTGGGCCAGAACACCGGGGAGCTGTTTTTT
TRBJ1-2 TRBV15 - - CATSRPGFNYGYTF TGTGCCACCAGCAGACCAGGGTTTAACTATGGCTACACCTTC
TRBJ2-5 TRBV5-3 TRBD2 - CARSGTSGGDETQYF TGTGCCAGAAGCGGGACTAGCGGGGGGGATGAGACCCAGTACTTC
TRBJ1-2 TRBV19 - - CATAEGGGYTF TGTGCCACCGCTGAGGGCGGCGGCTACACCTTC
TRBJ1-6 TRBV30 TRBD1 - CAWEGDRDSPLHF TGTGCCTGGGAGGGGGACAGGGACTCACCCCTCCACTTT
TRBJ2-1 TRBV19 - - CASRPPGVHNEQFF TGTGCCAGTCGACCCCCAGGGGTTCACAATGAGCAGTTCTTC
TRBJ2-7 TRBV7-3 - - CASSLNGGGADEQYF TGTGCCAGCAGCTTAAACGGCGGGGGCGCGGACGAGCAGTACTTC
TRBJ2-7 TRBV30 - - CAWRTAPTYEQYF TGTGCCTGGAGGACAGCCCCCACCTACGAGCAGTACTTC
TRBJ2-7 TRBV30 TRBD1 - CAWSVNRGHEQYF TGTGCCTGGAGTGTTAACAGGGGTCACGAGCAGTACTTC
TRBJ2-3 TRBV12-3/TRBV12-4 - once CATLRQEENTQYF TGTGCCACCCTTCGCCAAGAAGAGAATACGCAGTATTTT
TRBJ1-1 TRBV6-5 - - CASLNMNTEAFF TGTGCCAGCCTGAACATGAACACTGAAGCTTTCTTT
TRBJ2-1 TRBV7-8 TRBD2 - CATAGGSSYNEQFF TGTGCCACCGCGGGGGGGAGCTCCTACAATGAGCAGTTCTTC
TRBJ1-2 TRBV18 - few CASPVNQDYGYTF TGTGCCAGCCCGGTCAACCAGGACTATGGCTACACCTTC
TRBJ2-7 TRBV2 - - CASSEGRRSYEQYF TGTGCCAGCAGTGAAGGTCGCAGATCCTACGAGCAGTACTTC